This T cell receptor beta chain was obtained from a study of blood T cell repertoires in COVID-19. Some clones are missing from TCRdb's copy, which holds only in-frame ones; the method was immunoSEQ multiplex PCR. The table records under 300,000 clones, roughly 87% of them present only once. This CDR3 is built from 14 residues. V was clipped by 0 bases and J by 4 bases, with 11 bases between them. CDR1 SGHRS and CDR2 YFSETQ come from the germline V gene. Sequenced sample: PBMCs or T cells enriched from blood (not recorded which). V and J are TRBV5-1 and TRBJ2-7; D is perhaps TRBD2 (6 bases). The receptor was derived from a woman aged 25 to 45 with acute COVID-19. CDR3 nucleotides: TGCGCCAGCAGCTTGGAGTCGGGACTTTACGAGCAGTACTTC. Amino acids: CASSLESGLYEQYF.